The 30 T cell receptor beta chains below all came from one sample that was sequenced in a study of early T cells in non-severe SARS-CoV-2 infection. TCRdb reprocessed the 5' RACE reads with MiXCR, giving one entry per CDR3 protein. The sample shows some 64,000 distinct CDR3 sequences, approximately 13% of them seen only once. The sample consisted of whole blood. The receptors stem from an adult who was a healthcare worker with PCR-confirmed SARS-CoV-2 infection or an uninfected control (not recorded which).

This clonotype was found a few times. The chain combines TRBV5-1 with TRBJ2-3, with TRBD2 as a possible D gene (5 bases). Trimming took off 4 bases at V and 7 bases at J, with 10 bases between the two ends. The CDR3 has 12 amino acids. From germline, CDR1 is SGHRS and CDR2 YFSETQ. CDR3 bases: TGCGCCAGCAGCCCCACGGGATATACGCAGTATTTT. This translates into CASSPTGYTQYF.

Only a few counts were recorded for this clonotype. The chain combines TRBV6-6 with TRBJ2-1, with 9 nucleotides matching TRBD1. V shed 2 bases, J shed 5 bases, and the junction held 4 bases outside the gene matches. This CDR3 has 15 amino acids. Germline V gives CDR1 MNHNY, CDR2 SVGAGI (reference sequence). CDR3 in DNA: TGTGCCAGCAGTTACGGGGACAGGGTAAACAATGAGCAGTTCTTC. This codes for CASSYGDRVNNEQFF.

This clonotype was seen ten or more times. The chain uses TRBV6-1 and TRBJ1-1; 8 nucleotides line up with TRBD1. Losses at the gene ends were 7 bases for V and 4 bases for J; bases not matched to a gene: 8. This CDR3 has 14 amino acids. In germline, CDR1 is MNHNS, CDR2 SASEGT. CDR3 amino acids: CASTPTGEGTEAFF. DNA for the CDR3: TGTGCCAGCACCCCGACAGGGGAGGGCACTGAAGCTTTCTTT.

This clonotype was counted at least ten times. The genes are TRBV7-3 and TRBJ2-1, with 11 bases identical to TRBD2. The CDR3 contains 16 residues. CDR1 and CDR2 (germline): SGHTA, FQGTGA. The V segment lost 6 bases and the J segment 5 bases; nucleotides outside the gene matches: 9. CDR3 loop: CASSPDSSGRNNEQFF. The DNA of the CDR3 is TGTGCCAGCAGTCCAGACTCTAGCGGGAGGAACAATGAGCAGTTCTTC.

This clonotype was seen many times. The chain recombines TRBV29-1 with TRBJ1-1; 7 positions agree with TRBD1. The CDR3 contains 13 residues. V trimming: 6 bases; J trimming: 0 bases; junction bases outside the gene matches: 4. Germline-derived CDR1 and CDR2 are SQVTM and ANQGSEA. This CDR3 is CSVGQLLNTEAFF. In nucleotides, the CDR3 is TGCAGCGTGGGACAGCTCCTGAACACTGAAGCTTTCTTT.

This clonotype has a single count. At one end the junction does not follow the germline gene, possibly because of a read error. The chain is built from TRBV11-2 and TRBJ2-3; 8 positions match TRBD2. The CDR3 has 15 residues. Germline-derived CDR1 and CDR2 are SGHAT and FQNNGV. The CDR3 here is CASSPTSGPTDMQYF. The DNA of the CDR3 is TGTGCCAGCAGCCCAACTAGCGGTCCGACAGATATGCAGTATTTT. Filled out from reference TRBV11-2 and TRBJ2-3, the complete variable domain reads EAGVAQSPRYKIIEKRQSVAFWCNPISGHATLYWYQQILGQGPKLLIQFQNNGVVDDSQLPKDRFSAERLKGVDSTLKIQPAKLEDSAVYLCASSPTSGPTDMQYFGPGTRLTVL.

The chain is built from TRBV10-2 and TRBJ2-1, with 8 bases lining up with TRBD2. From germline, CDR1 is WSHSY and CDR2 SAAADI. V shed 2 bases and J 4 bases; nucleotides not matched to a gene: 4. The length of the CDR3 is 15 residues. The CDR3 here is CASSEERELYNEQFF. In DNA, the CDR3 is TGCGCCAGCAGTGAGGAGCGGGAGTTGTACAATGAGCAGTTCTTC.

This clonotype was seen ten or more times. The rearrangement uses TRBV7-2 and TRBJ2-7, with TRBD2 as a possible D gene (5 bases). CDR3 size: 13 residues. Germline V lookup: CDR1 SGHTA, CDR2 FQGNSA. Trimming pared 0 bases from V and 5 bases from J, leaving 8 bases between. The CDR3 coding sequence is TGTGCCAGCAGCTTAGCAAGAGGGAACGAGCAGTACTTC. It codes for CASSLARGNEQYF.

V usage is TRBV5-4 and J usage is TRBJ1-6; 7 nucleotides align to TRBD1. Germline CDR1 SGHNT, CDR2 YYREEE (reference sequence). V was clipped by 1 base and J by 9 bases; unmatched bases: 4. The CDR3 contains 14 residues. CDR3 nucleotides: TGTGCCAGCAGCTTGTTGTCAGGGGGTTCACCCCTCCACTTT. Translating it yields CASSLLSGGSPLHF.

The chain couples TRBV29-1 to TRBJ2-2; 15 bases fit TRBD2. V gave up 3 bases and J gave up 2 bases; unmatched junction bases: 13. CDR3 length: 20 residues. CDR1 SQVTM and CDR2 ANQGSEA come from the germline V gene. CDR3 DNA sequence: TGCAGCGTTGAGGGCTTCAAGGGACTAGCGGGAGGACTTAACACCGGGGAGCTGTTTTTT. It codes for CSVEGFKGLAGGLNTGELFF.

This chain uses TRBV5-6 with TRBJ2-3; D tentatively reads TRBD1 or TRBD2 (6 bases each). Germline V CDR1 and CDR2: SGHDT, YYEEEE. CDR3 size: 16 residues. The ends were cut back, 4 bases at V and 2 bases at J, with 17 bases in the middle. CDR3 loop: CASSRGPRQHTDTQYF. CDR3 sequence (DNA): TGTGCCAGCAGCCGGGGGCCGCGACAGCACACAGATACGCAGTATTTT.

This chain connects TRBV12-3 or TRBV12-4 to TRBJ1-1, with D possibly matching TRBD1 (5 bases). Between the trimmed V and J ends, which lost 8 bases and 10 bases, there was a span of 17 bases. This CDR3 has 12 residues. The CDR3 sequence is CASGARKNGAFF. The CDR3 DNA reads TGTGCCAGCGGGGCAAGGAAAAATGGAGCTTTCTTT.

This clonotype was detected only a few times. CDR3 residues: CASSLGNTQYF. The DNA of the CDR3 is TGTGCCAGCAGCCTAGGTAATACGCAGTATTTT. V gene TRBV28 combines with J gene TRBJ2-3, with unresolved D. Between the trimmed V and J ends, which lost 6 bases and 7 bases, there was a span of 8 bases. The CDR3 is 11 amino acids. CDR1 is MDHEN, CDR2 SYDVKM, per germline.

In its sample, this clonotype was seen a few times. The chain joins TRBV7-2 to TRBJ2-2; 10 positions agree with TRBD2. The CDR3 has 15 amino acids. J was trimmed by 6 bases and V by 2 bases; bases with no gene match: 3. The germline V gene encodes CDR1 SGHTA and CDR2 FQGNSA. The DNA for the CDR3 is TGTGCCAGCAGCTTAAACCTAGCGGGAGCCGGGGAGCTGTTTTTT. This sequence encodes CASSLNLAGAGELFF.

This clonotype was seen only a few times. The J gene is TRBJ2-1, the V gene TRBV28; the match to TRBD1 covers 9 bases. Germline loops: CDR1 MDHEN, CDR2 SYDVKM. CDR3 length equals 14 residues. Losses at the gene ends were 4 bases for V and 7 bases for J; bases not matched to a gene: 5. CDR3 residues: CASSSYRGRNEQFF. CDR3 nucleotide sequence: TGTGCCAGCAGTTCCTACAGGGGGCGAAATGAGCAGTTCTTC.

The V and J genes are TRBV20-1 and TRBJ1-5; TRBD1 is a possible D gene (6 bases). The CDR3 totals 15 residues. The germline V and J ends were trimmed by 6 bases and 7 bases, with 22 bases remaining between them. CDR1 and CDR2 (germline): DFQATT, SNEGSKA (reference sequence). The CDR3 is CSATDIGQPMQPQHF. CDR3 nucleotide sequence: TGCAGTGCAACCGATATTGGACAGCCGATGCAGCCCCAGCATTTT.

This clonotype has only a few counts. V is TRBV18 and J is TRBJ2-1, with a weak D call TRBD2 (6 bases). CDR3 length equals 15 residues. CDR1 and CDR2 (germline): KGHSH, LQKENI. V lost 6 bases to trimming and J lost 4 bases, with 16 bases between them. CDR3 region: CASSPDGGEYNEQFF. CDR3 in DNA: TGTGCCAGCTCTCCTGACGGCGGGGAGTACAATGAGCAGTTCTTC.

The chain has TRBV6-1 and TRBJ1-3; D is unresolved. CDR3 length: 14 residues. Trimming took off 8 bases at V and 2 bases at J, with 13 bases between the two ends. Germline loops: CDR1 MNHNS, CDR2 SASEGT. CDR3 protein: CASARAGPGNTIYF. The DNA for the CDR3 is TGTGCCAGCGCCCGGGCTGGACCTGGAAACACCATATATTTT.

This clonotype was found a few times. The V gene is TRBV28, the J gene TRBJ1-3; the D is unclear. This CDR3 region has 14 residues. The germline gives CDR1 MDHEN, CDR2 SYDVKM. V shed 6 bases and J shed 4 bases, with 13 bases lying between them. The CDR3 DNA sequence: TGTGCCAGCAGCCTTGGTTGGAGGGGAAACACCATATATTTT. As protein: CASSLGWRGNTIYF.

This clonotype was detected ten times or more. V and J are TRBV20-1 and TRBJ1-2; 7 positions agree with TRBD1. The V gene end was trimmed by 4 bases and the J gene end by 2 bases; junction bases not matched to a gene: 7. The germline V gene has CDR1 DFQATT and CDR2 SNEGSKA (reference sequence). This CDR3 contains 14 residues. The CDR3 DNA is TGCAGTGCTACACGGGACAGCCCAAACTATGGCTACACCTTC. The encoded protein is CSATRDSPNYGYTF.

J is TRBJ2-5 and V is TRBV12-3 or TRBV12-4, with D perhaps TRBD1 (6 bases). The CDR3 covers 14 residues. The V and J ends lost 6 bases and 2 bases respectively, with 13 bases between them. CDR3 loop: CASRGQRVQETQYF. The CDR3 bases are TGTGCCAGCAGAGGACAGCGTGTACAAGAGACCCAGTACTTC.

This clonotype was seen repeatedly, ten times or more. The chain links TRBV5-5 to TRBJ1-1, with D unclear. This CDR3 is 13 amino acids long. Per the germline V gene, CDR1 is SGHKS and CDR2 is YYEKEE (reference sequence). Trimming shortened V by 5 bases and J by 0 bases, and 8 bases separated the two germline ends. The CDR3 here is CASRRDLNTEAFF. CDR3 coding DNA: TGTGCCAGCAGGCGTGACCTGAACACTGAAGCTTTCTTT. Full variable domain (outside the CDR3, taken from reference TRBV5-5 and TRBJ1-1): DAGVTQSPTHLIKTRGQQVTLRCSPISGHKSVSWYQQVLGQGPQFIFQYYEKEERGRGNFPDRFSARQFPNYSSELNVNALLLGDSALYLCASRRDLNTEAFFGQGTRLTVV.

This clonotype was seen repeatedly, ten times or more. The chain joins TRBV5-1 to TRBJ2-2; TRBD1 might be the D (6 bases). V lost 0 bases, J lost 10 bases, and 10 bases lay in between. CDR1 SGHRS and CDR2 YFSETQ come from the germline V gene. This CDR3 has 13 amino acids. In DNA form, the CDR3 reads TGCGCCAGCAGCTTGGAGGGGGTGCCGGAGCTGTTTTTT. The encoded protein is CASSLEGVPELFF.

The sample holds a few counts of this clonotype. This chain uses TRBV29-1 with TRBJ1-3; D call uncertain. V shed 4 bases and J shed 0 bases, with 13 bases lying between them. The germline V gene encodes CDR1 SQVTM and CDR2 ANQGSEA. The CDR3 has 15 amino acids. CDR3 nucleotide sequence: TGCAGCGTTGGCGGTAACAGCTTCTCTGGAAACACCATATATTTT. As protein: CSVGGNSFSGNTIYF.

This clonotype appeared many times. This sequence joins TRBV6-1 and TRBJ2-7; unclear D gene. CDR3 size: 14 residues. Germline values: CDR1 MNHNS, CDR2 SASEGT. V was clipped by 9 bases and J by 0 bases, with 15 bases between them. The CDR3 loop reads CASRKTIRSYEQYF. In DNA, the CDR3 is TGTGCCAGTAGAAAAACTATCCGCTCCTACGAGCAGTACTTC.

The table lists this clonotype with many counts. The V and J genes are TRBV7-3 and TRBJ2-3, with TRBD2 as a possible D gene (6 bases). The CDR3 sequence is 18 residues long. V was clipped by 1 base and J by 4 bases, with 21 bases between them. Germline CDR1 is SGHTA and CDR2 is FQGTGA. The CDR3 DNA reads as TGTGCCAGCAGCTTAATCGGCCCGAAGTCCGGCGGGGCAGATACGCAGTATTTT. This sequence encodes CASSLIGPKSGGADTQYF.

This clonotype was seen a handful of times. The chain carries TRBV27 and TRBJ1-4; D not resolved. Per the germline V gene, CDR1 is MNHEY and CDR2 is SMNVEV (reference sequence). V lost 6 bases and J 0 bases, leaving 11 bases between the germline ends. The CDR3 spans 15 residues. CDR3 amino acids: CASRATRATNEKLFF. CDR3 coding DNA: TGTGCCAGCAGGGCTACGCGGGCAACTAATGAAAAACTGTTTTTT.

In its sample, this clonotype was seen a few times. V is TRBV20-1 and J is TRBJ1-6; D is possibly TRBD1 (6 bases). The CDR3 totals 16 residues. V was cut by 3 bases and J by 7 bases, with 19 bases left in between. Germline lookup yields CDR1 DFQATT and CDR2 SNEGSKA (reference sequence). CDR3 sequence reads: CSASRGAGFKNSPLHF. In DNA, the CDR3 is TGCAGTGCTAGCCGGGGGGCGGGATTTAAGAATTCACCCCTCCACTTT.

This clonotype was detected only a few times. The chain links TRBV28 to TRBJ2-7; D unclear. Germline values: CDR1 MDHEN, CDR2 SYDVKM. Trimming took 6 bases from V and 6 from J, leaving 6 bases between them. CDR3 length equals 10 residues. CDR3 nucleotides: TGTGCCAGCAGCCGGAGCGAGCAGTACTTC. Translated: CASSRSEQYF.

This clonotype was seen more than once but under ten times. In nucleotides, the CDR3 is TGTGCCAGCAGTAGCTGGGGCGGGGAGCTGTTTTTT. Amino acids: CASSSWGGELFF. The V gene is TRBV27, the J gene TRBJ2-2; D unresolved. Deletions cut 5 bases from V and 7 bases from J, with 8 bases between. This CDR3 contains 12 residues. Germline V gene data show CDR1 as MNHEY and CDR2 as SMNVEV (reference sequence).